This T cell receptor (beta chain) originates from a study of cytomegalovirus exposure and HLA in healthy donors. Regarding the study as a whole: Some V segments (TRBV6-2 and TRBV6-3 among them) were excluded as indistinguishable.

With regard to this clone: Its antigen is unknown.

The ends were cut back, 4 bases at V and 7 bases at J, with 17 bases in the middle. The V gene's germline CDR1 is MNHEY and CDR2 SVGAGI. The CDR3 has 15 amino acids. Amplification used 60 Vbeta primers and 13 Jbeta primers. The method was immunoSEQ multiplex PCR; TCRdb's version includes in-frame clones alone and lacks a portion of them. Among some 120,000 clones, 75% to 85% were seen once, and the ten largest hold roughly 9.3%. The TCR comes from a woman aged 50 to 60 in good health and CMV-seropositive. The V call is TRBV6-5, the J call TRBJ1-5, with a possible D match to TRBD1 (5 bases). Sequences were obtained from PBMCs. This CDR3 is CASSLGGGVNQPQHF. The CDR3, as DNA: TGTGCCAGCAGTTTAGGCGGGGGGGTGAACCAGCCCCAGCATTTT.